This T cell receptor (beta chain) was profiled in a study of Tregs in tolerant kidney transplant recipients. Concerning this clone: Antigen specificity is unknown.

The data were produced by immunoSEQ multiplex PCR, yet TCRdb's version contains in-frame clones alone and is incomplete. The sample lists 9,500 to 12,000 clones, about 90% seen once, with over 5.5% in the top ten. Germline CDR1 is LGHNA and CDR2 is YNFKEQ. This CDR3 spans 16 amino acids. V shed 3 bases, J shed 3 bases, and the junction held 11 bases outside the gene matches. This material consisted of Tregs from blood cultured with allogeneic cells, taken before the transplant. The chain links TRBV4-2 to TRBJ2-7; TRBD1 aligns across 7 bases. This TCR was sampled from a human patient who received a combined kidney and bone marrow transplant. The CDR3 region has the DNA TGTGCCAGCAGCCACGGACCAACAGGGGCAGTCTACGAGCAGTACTTC. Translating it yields CASSHGPTGAVYEQYF.